This is a list of T cell receptor beta chains from one sample in a study of PD-L1 blockade in urothelial cancer. Libraries were prepared by immunoSEQ multiplex PCR; TCRdb keeps only in-frame clonotypes and omits some of them. The table has roughly 56,000 clones, around 84% seen once. The source was PBMCs, collected around atezolizumab (anti-PD-L1) treatment. These receptors were collected from a man aged 55-75 years with urothelial cancer. Both conserved end residues are part of each CDR3. The D gene is left open where the match is weak. Not all rows give a size; the values are once, few, many and, for expanded clones, a class.

>TRBV5-1|TRBJ1-2|NA|NA
TGCGCCAGCAGCCCCCCTGTTGACAGCTATGGCTACACCTTC
CASSPPVDSYGYTF
>TRBV1|TRBJ2-7|NA|NA
TGCACCAGCAGCCAAGATTGGAGCGGGAGTGTGTACGAGCAGTACTTC
CTSSQDWSGSVYEQYF
>TRBV19|TRBJ1-2|NA|NA
TGTGCCAGTAGTATTGGGACTCTGCGTGGCTACACCTTC
CASSIGTLRGYTF
>TRBV7-9|TRBJ2-7|TRBD2|once
TGTGCCAGCAGTTTAGGTACGGGGGGTCAAACCTACGAGCAGTACTTC
CASSLGTGGQTYEQYF
>TRBV2|TRBJ1-1|TRBD1|NA
TGTGCCAGCGGCGGACAGGGGGGCATGAACACTGAAGCTTTCTTT
CASGGQGGMNTEAFF
>TRBV10-3|TRBJ2-1|TRBD2|NA
TGTGCCATCAGTCCGGGACTAGCGCTATACAATGAGCAGTTCTTC
CAISPGLALYNEQFF
>TRBV5-1|TRBJ1-1|NA|NA
TGCGCCAGCAGCGTACAAGGGGGGGCCTTCGGCACTGAAGCTTTCTTT
CASSVQGGAFGTEAFF
>TRBV5-1|TRBJ2-3|TRBD2|NA
TGCGCCAGCAGCGCTGACGCGGGAGGGAAAGATACGCAGTATTTT
CASSADAGGKDTQYF
>TRBV7-3|TRBJ2-7|TRBD1|NA
TGTGCCAGCAGCTCCTGGGGGACAGGTGGTCCCTACGAGCAGTACTTC
CASSSWGTGGPYEQYF
>TRBV7-6|TRBJ2-2|NA|NA
TGTGCCAGCAGCGTGATAGACACCGGGGAGCTGTTTTTT
CASSVIDTGELFF
>TRBV5-1|TRBJ2-1|TRBD2|NA
TGCGCCAGCAGCTTGTCTAGCGGGAGTACCCGGTCCTACAATGAGCAGTTCTTC
CASSLSSGSTRSYNEQFF
>TRBV13|TRBJ1-1|NA|NA
TGTGCCAGCAGCTGGGGGCCGGCGGGAGCGAACACTGAAGCTTTCTTT
CASSWGPAGANTEAFF
>TRBV5-1|TRBJ2-5|NA|NA
TGCGCCAGCAGCGTGTCGGGGAAGATCCAAGAGACCCAGTACTTC
CASSVSGKIQETQYF
>TRBV10-3|TRBJ2-1|NA|NA
TGTGCCATCAGAGCACCGGGACAGACTAGTAAGCAGTTCTTC
CAIRAPGQTSKQFF
>TRBV11-2|TRBJ2-3|NA|once
TGTGCCAGCAGCTTAGTGGCCCGAATTGATACGCAGTATTTT
CASSLVARIDTQYF
>TRBV11-1|TRBJ2-7|TRBD1|NA
TGTGCCAGCAGCCCCCGGGACAGGGATCCGTACGAGCAGTACTTC
CASSPRDRDPYEQYF
>TRBV2|TRBJ2-2|TRBD2|NA
TGTGCCAGCACTAATGACCTTCGAGTAGCGGGAGGTACCGGGGAGCTGTTTTTT
CASTNDLRVAGGTGELFF
>TRBV5-1|TRBJ1-1|TRBD1|NA
TGCGCCAGCAGCACCGGACAGGGTAACACTGAAGCTTTCTTT
CASSTGQGNTEAFF
>TRBV5-1|TRBJ2-7|NA|NA
TGCGCCAGCAGCTTGGATGGGCTGAGCTCCTACGAGCAGTACTTC
CASSLDGLSSYEQYF
>TRBV2|TRBJ1-2|TRBD1|NA
TGTGCCAGCACATTATCCGGGACAGCATCTAACTATGGCTACACCTTC
CASTLSGTASNYGYTF
>TRBV5-1|TRBJ2-3|TRBD2|NA
TGCGCCAGCACCGACAGCGGGGGGTCCTGGGATACGCAGTATTTT
CASTDSGGSWDTQYF
>TRBV5-4|TRBJ2-1|NA|once
TGTGCCAGCAGCTTAGGGGGAATCACAAATAATGAGCAGTTCTTC
CASSLGGITNNEQFF
>TRBV6-5|TRBJ1-3|TRBD1|once
TGTGCCAGCAGGAAACAGGGGAGCTCTGGAAACACCATATATTTT
CASRKQGSSGNTIYF
>TRBV11-2|TRBJ1-5|NA|NA
TGTGCCAGCAGCTTATGGAACAGTGATAGCAATCAGCCCCAGCATTTT
CASSLWNSDSNQPQHF
>TRBV6-1|TRBJ1-1|TRBD1|NA
TGTGCCAGCAGGGCCTGGGACAGGGGAGCTTTCTTT
CASRAWDRGAFF
>TRBV6-4|TRBJ1-5|NA|once
TGTGCCAGCAGTGACAGGCCTTCTAGCCCCCAGCATTTT
CASSDRPSSPQHF
>TRBV30|TRBJ1-5|TRBD1|NA
TGTGCCTGGGGGAGACAGGGAGGTCAGCCCCAGCATTTT
CAWGRQGGQPQHF
>TRBV2|TRBJ2-4|TRBD1|NA
TGTGCCAGCAGTAGGACAGGGGGTGAAGTAGGGAACATTCAGTACTTC
CASSRTGGEVGNIQYF
>TRBV23-1|TRBJ1-3|NA|NA
TGCGCCAGCGTGGTGCAGGGAGGAAGCTCTGGAAACACCATATATTTT
CASVVQGGSSGNTIYF